Here is one TCR beta chain with its context. Its specificity is unknown. This CDR3 spans 15 amino acids. Trimming took 7 bases from V and 0 from J; bases not matched to a gene: 9. Germline V gene data show CDR1 as SNHLY and CDR2 as FYNNEI. These data originate in a study of shared clonotypes between healthy human individuals. Study outcomes and limitations: Sequencing depth was expected to influence donor clonotype sharing. It was observed that roughly 5.1% of naive CD4 clonotypes were shared across a handful of donors.

Naive CD8 cells lacked CD45RO and underwent positive selection for CCR7, leaving out terminally differentiated effector memory CD45RA+ cells. Investigators spread the genomic DNA of each subset evenly over several immunoSEQ plates. Using immunoSEQ multiplex PCR, the repertoire was profiled, and TCRdb retains in-frame clones only, with some absent. The sample lists about 2 million clones; 85% to 95% were seen once. The specimen was naive CD8+ T cells sorted from blood. V usage is TRBV2 and J usage is TRBJ2-7, with 7 bases that match TRBD1. The origin of this receptor is a man between 18 and 29 years old in good health. For the CDR3, the DNA is TGTGCCAGCACTCGGGACAGCACCAGCTCCTACGAGCAGTACTTC. It translates to CASTRDSTSSYEQYF.